This TCR beta chain was recovered during a study of post-analysis software for immune sequencing data. Study-wide background: Relapsing-remitting, secondary progressive and progressive-relapsing multiple sclerosis courses were included.

Every TCR beta cDNA library bore unique molecular identifiers. The T cell input of roughly 0.9 to 10 million gave about 470,000 cDNA molecules. TCRdb analysed the PCR reads with MiXCR anew, one entry per CDR3 protein. The sample lists some 890,000 distinct CDR3 sequences, approximately 53% occurring once. The CDR3 is 16 amino acids. Germline CDR1 and CDR2: SQVTM and ANQGSEA. V gave up 5 bases and J gave up 2 bases; unmatched junction bases: 4. Study results and caveats: Patients used a handful of TRBV segments, including TRBV5-6, TRBV5-1 and TRBV20-1, more often than controls. Normalized Chao1 diversity in multiple sclerosis patients fell significantly below that of controls. Clustering by F measure revealed strong co-clustering among samples prepared together in one batch.

Of note for this clonotype: The antigen remains undetermined.

Specimen: blood. The chain recombines TRBV29-1 with TRBJ2-6, with TRBD1 identical over 12 bases. This TCR derives from a girl between 5 and 17 years old with multiple sclerosis. CDR3 nucleotides: TGCAGCGTTCGGGACAGGGGGCGCGCTGGGGCCAACGTCCTGACTTTC. Translated, it gives CSVRDRGRAGANVLTF.